The clone carrying this TCR beta chain was seen only a few times. Its antigen is not known. There are 15 residues in the CDR3. The V and J ends lost 0 bases and 0 bases respectively, with 9 bases between them. CDR1 is LGHNA and CDR2 is YNFKEQ in the germline V gene. Through a sample-barcoded 5' primer and a J-beta primer mix, a second PCR was run for 7 to 11 cycles. All cDNA molecules were each tagged by a template-switch adaptor with 12 random nucleotides. TCRdb passed the 5' RACE reads through MiXCR, listing each CDR3 protein once. Among about 1.4 million distinct CDR3 sequences listed, 59% were seen once. This sample was included in a study of blood T cells in healthy people across ages. Study-level findings and limits: Getting older went along with TCR beta diversity per million T cells dropping roughly linearly. Fewer expanded clones and more diversity marked long-lived versus aged donors.

The sequenced material came from blood. This sequence was found in a man aged 18 to 35 in good health. The V call is TRBV4-2, the J call TRBJ2-7; D gene unclear. CDR3 in DNA: TGTGCCAGCAGCCAAGACCCTAGGGCCTCCTACGAGCAGTACTTC. Protein product: CASSQDPRASYEQYF.